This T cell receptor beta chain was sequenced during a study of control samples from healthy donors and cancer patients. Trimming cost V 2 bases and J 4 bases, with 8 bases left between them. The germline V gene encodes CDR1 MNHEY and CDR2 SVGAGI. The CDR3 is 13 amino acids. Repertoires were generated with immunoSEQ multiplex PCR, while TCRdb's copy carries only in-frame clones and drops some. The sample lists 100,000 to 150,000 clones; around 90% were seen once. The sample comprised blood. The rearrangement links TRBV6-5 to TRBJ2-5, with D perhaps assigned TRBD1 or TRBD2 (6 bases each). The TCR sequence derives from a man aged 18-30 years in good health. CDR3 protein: CASSYPGAETQYF. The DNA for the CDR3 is TGTGCCAGCAGTTACCCGGGGGCAGAGACCCAGTACTTC.